This TCR beta chain was captured in a study of identical twins. A remark on this clonotype: The antigen is not known.

Template switching (which added a universal primer site) was used, and cDNA carried unique molecular identifiers. MiXCR was run by TCRdb on the 5' RACE reads, yielding one entry per CDR3 protein. The data hold about 920,000 distinct CDR3 sequences, with approximately 13% observed a single time. This CDR3 spans 17 amino acids. Overall study findings and caveats: Insertions were fewer in abundant cord blood beta clonotypes, whereas memory repertoires showed none of this pattern. Zero-insertion analyses were open to partial confounding by invariant MAIT and iNKT cells.

These data were also reused for a study on yellow fever vaccine responses in identical twins.

Material for sequencing was PBMCs. The chain employs TRBV5-3 and TRBJ2-3; 8 positions agree with TRBD1. TRBV5-3 is classed as an ORF, of uncertain function. The sequence was collected from a woman between 18 and 30 years old in good health. The CDR3 reads CGHKLGTGSTSTDTQYF. DNA of the CDR3: TGTGGCCACAAGCTTGGGACAGGTAGCACTAGCACAGATACGCAGTATTTT.